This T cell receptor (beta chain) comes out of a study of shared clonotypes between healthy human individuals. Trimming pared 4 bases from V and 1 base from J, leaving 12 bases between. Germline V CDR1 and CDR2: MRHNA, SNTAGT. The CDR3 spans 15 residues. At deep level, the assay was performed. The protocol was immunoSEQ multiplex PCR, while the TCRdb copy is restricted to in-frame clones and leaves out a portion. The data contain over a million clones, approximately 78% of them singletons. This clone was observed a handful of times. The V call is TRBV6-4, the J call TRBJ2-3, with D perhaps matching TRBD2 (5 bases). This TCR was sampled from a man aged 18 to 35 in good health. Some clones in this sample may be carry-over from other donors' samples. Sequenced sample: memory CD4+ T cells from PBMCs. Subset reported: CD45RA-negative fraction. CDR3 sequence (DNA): TGTGCCAGCAGTGTGAGGGCTCTGGGCACAGATACGCAGTATTTT. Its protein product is CASSVRALGTDTQYF.